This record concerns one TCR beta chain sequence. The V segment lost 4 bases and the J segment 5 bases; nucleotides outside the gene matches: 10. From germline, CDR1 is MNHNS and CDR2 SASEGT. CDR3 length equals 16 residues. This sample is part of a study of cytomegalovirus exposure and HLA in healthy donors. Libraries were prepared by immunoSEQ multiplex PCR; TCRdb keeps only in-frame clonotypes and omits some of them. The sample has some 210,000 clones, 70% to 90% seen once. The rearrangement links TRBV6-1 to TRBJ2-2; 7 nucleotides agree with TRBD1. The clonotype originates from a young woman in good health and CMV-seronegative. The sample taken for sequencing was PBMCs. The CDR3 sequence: CASSAHPTTGTGELFF. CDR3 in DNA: TGTGCCAGCAGTGCTCATCCTACGACAGGGACCGGGGAGCTGTTTTTT.